This TCR beta chain derives from a study of cytomegalovirus exposure and HLA in healthy donors. Overall study: The early release's HLA-typed donors yielded tens of millions of unique TCRs. Across 300 to 400 genotyped donors, more than 75% landed in the Caucasian-associated ancestry cluster. Study-level findings and limits: Upon later analysis, TCR association rates were observed to vary by HLA locus, being highest for DRB1 and lowest for HLA-C.

PCR primers comprised 60 Vbeta and 13 Jbeta primers. The table came from immunoSEQ multiplex PCR; TCRdb's copy has only in-frame clones and leaves some out. This sample carries some 130,000 clones, approximately 78% of them seen once, and the ten largest clones take approximately 2.9%. A remark on this clone: Its antigen is unidentified.

Germline loops: CDR1 MNHEY, CDR2 SVGAGI. Trimming stripped 7 bases from V and 1 base from J, with 10 bases between. This CDR3 comprises 13 residues. Material: PBMCs. The rearrangement links TRBV6-5 to TRBJ1-1; tentatively, D is TRBD1 (5 bases). The clonotype comes from a human donor in good health. The CDR3 loop reads CASNRLRNTEAFF. The DNA of the CDR3 is TGTGCCAGCAACAGGCTCCGGAACACTGAAGCTTTCTTT.